The present TCR beta chain was sequenced within a study of blood T cells in healthy people across ages. Notes on the study in general: Aged donors had fewer naive CD4+ cells and lower diversity than long-lived donors. Roughly linearly, TCR beta diversity per million T cells fell as age increased.

Sample donors were healthy Caucasian individuals that came from Russia, aged 6 to 90. In its sample, this clonotype was seen once. Its antigen is still unknown. A J-beta primer mix and a sample-barcoded 5' primer were used in a second PCR of about 7 to 12 cycles. The yield of each sample was at least 3 million CDR3-containing paired-end reads. TCRdb fed the 5' RACE reads into MiXCR, producing one record per CDR3 protein. In the table there are about 1,000,000 distinct CDR3 sequences, 40% to 50% of which are singletons. The sample consisted of blood. This sequence was found in a woman in her fifties or sixties in good health.

The CDR3 loop reads CASLKTGRASIDTQYF. CDR3 nucleotides: TGTGCCAGCCTAAAAACCGGGAGGGCCTCTATAGATACGCAGTATTTT. The chain joins TRBV27 to TRBJ2-3; 8 bases match TRBD2. This CDR3 comprises 16 residues. V lost 8 bases, J lost 5 bases, and 15 bases stayed unmatched. The germline V gene encodes CDR1 MNHEY and CDR2 SMNVEV (reference sequence).